The clone carrying this T cell receptor beta chain was detected a few times. This sample is drawn from a study of blood T cell repertoires in COVID-19. About the research overall: The United States, Italy and Spain supplied acute and convalescent COVID-19 samples. Sample material is recorded as cDNA or gDNA derived from T cells, B-cell-depleted T cells, or PBMCs.

The CDR3 runs 13 residues. The V end lost 0 bases, the J end lost 7 bases, and 9 bases lay between the germline ends. Germline V gene data show CDR1 as SGDLS and CDR2 as YYNGEE. Authors' analysis steps: How many nucleated cells were present was estimated from reference gene primer amplification. The table came from immunoSEQ multiplex PCR; TCRdb's copy has only in-frame clones and leaves some out. The DNA gave D and trimming, while V, J and clone size come from that table. The repertoire consists of 200,000 to 250,000 clones, with roughly 80% occurring once and the leading ten covering 5.1%. Input material: peripheral blood. This chain uses TRBV9 with TRBJ2-3; D is unresolved. This receptor was taken from a human donor in a cohort sampled during active COVID-19. The CDR3 DNA is TGTGCCAGCAGCGTAGGGAGAGAGAATACGCAGTATTTT. It encodes CASSVGRENTQYF.